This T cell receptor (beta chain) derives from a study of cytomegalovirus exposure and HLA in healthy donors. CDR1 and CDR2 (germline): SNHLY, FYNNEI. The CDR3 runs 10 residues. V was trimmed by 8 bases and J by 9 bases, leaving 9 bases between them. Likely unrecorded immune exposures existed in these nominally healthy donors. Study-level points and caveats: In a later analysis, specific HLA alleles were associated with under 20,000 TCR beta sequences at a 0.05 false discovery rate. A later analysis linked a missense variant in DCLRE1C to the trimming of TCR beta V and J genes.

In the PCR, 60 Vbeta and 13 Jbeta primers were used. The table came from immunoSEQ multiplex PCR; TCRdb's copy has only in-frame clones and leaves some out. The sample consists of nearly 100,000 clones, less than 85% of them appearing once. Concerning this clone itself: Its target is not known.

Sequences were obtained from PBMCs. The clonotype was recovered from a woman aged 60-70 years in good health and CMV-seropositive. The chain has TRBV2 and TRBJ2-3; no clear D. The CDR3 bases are TGTGCCAGCGTACTCGGGACGCAGTATTTT. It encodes CASVLGTQYF.